A selection of T cell receptor beta chains follows, all from one sample in a study of T-cell memory formation after mild COVID-19. TCRdb fed the 5' RACE reads into MiXCR, producing one record per CDR3 protein. This sample has roughly 560,000 distinct CDR3 sequences, with just over 20% found just once. Material for sequencing was PBMCs or a T cell subset sorted from them (not recorded which). These receptors all come from an adult woman who had mild COVID-19 (a few samples of this study predate the infection). Cell type and time point are not known. CDR3s include the opening cysteine and the closing phenylalanine or tryptophan. Fields, in order: J gene, V gene, clone size, CDR3 length, D gene, CDR3 DNA, CDR3 protein. D genes are given only for firm matches. A row's size may be missing; if present it is once, few, many or a size class.

>TRBJ1-2|TRBV19|-|13|TRBD1
TGTGCCAGTACCTGGGACAGGGGGTATGGCTACACCTTC
CASTWDRGYGYTF
>TRBJ2-7|TRBV5-1|many|17|TRBD1
TGCGCCAGCAGGACCTCCGGGACAGGGGATCTTCTCCACGAGCAGTACTTC
CASRTSGTGDLLHEQYF
>TRBJ2-3|TRBV7-2|many|15|TRBD2
TGTGCCAGCAGCTCCCTAGCGGCTAGCACAGATACGCAGTATTTT
CASSSLAASTDTQYF
>TRBJ1-5|TRBV24-1|-|16|-
TGTGCCACCAGTGGGCCGCCGGGAGGGGGGCTTCAGCCCCAGCATTTT
CATSGPPGGGLQPQHF
>TRBJ2-3|TRBV9|few|15|TRBD2
TGTGCCAGCACGCGGGGGGAATACAGCACAGATACGCAGTATTTT
CASTRGEYSTDTQYF
>TRBJ2-7|TRBV7-9|many|20|TRBD2
TGTGCCAGCAGCTCTTTGGAGCTTTCCTCCGGGACTAGCGTTGCCTACGAGCAGTACTTC
CASSSLELSSGTSVAYEQYF
>TRBJ2-2|TRBV4-1|-|15|TRBD1
TGCGCCAGCAGCCAGCCGGGACAGTTCACCGGGGAGCTGTTTTTT
CASSQPGQFTGELFF
>TRBJ2-3|TRBV20-1|few|16|-
TGCAGTGCTAGTGTAGCGTTGGGTCGAGGCACAGATACGCAGTATTTT
CSASVALGRGTDTQYF
>TRBJ2-7|TRBV20-1|-|15|-
TGCAGTGCTAGAGATAGGCGGGTCGCCCCCTACGAGCAGTACTTC
CSARDRRVAPYEQYF
>TRBJ1-2|TRBV7-8|few|12|-
TGTGCCAGCGAACAGTGGGGTCATGGCTACACCTTC
CASEQWGHGYTF
>TRBJ2-1|TRBV2|-|14|-
TGTGCCAGCAAAAGCGGAACCTCCTACAATGAGCAGTTCTTC
CASKSGTSYNEQFF
>TRBJ1-1|TRBV2|few|14|-
TGTGCCAGCAGTGAACGGGGGGCGCGTACTGAAGCTTTCTTT
CASSERGARTEAFF
>TRBJ2-1|TRBV10-3|-|16|-
TGTGCCATCAGTGAGTCCACGGGGGCTGAATACAATGAGCAGTTCTTC
CAISESTGAEYNEQFF
>TRBJ2-1|TRBV7-8|few|17|TRBD2
TGTGCCAGCAGCTTAGCGACTAGCGGGAGAGTAAGCAATGAGCAGTTCTTC
CASSLATSGRVSNEQFF
>TRBJ2-7|TRBV29-1|few|13|-
TGCAGCGTTGAGGGACACGGCTCCTACGAGCAGTACTTC
CSVEGHGSYEQYF
>TRBJ2-1|TRBV14|few|16|TRBD2
TGTGCCAGCAGCCAAGCCCGGGGGGGCCTTGGTAATGAGCAGTTCTTC
CASSQARGGLGNEQFF
>TRBJ2-3|TRBV7-9|few|17|TRBD2
TGTGCCAGCAGGAACAGTCCACTAGCGGGGGGCACAGATACGCAGTATTTT
CASRNSPLAGGTDTQYF
>TRBJ1-1|TRBV7-2|few|14|-
TGTGCCAGCAGGGCCGGGACCGGGAACACTGAAGCTTTCTTT
CASRAGTGNTEAFF
>TRBJ2-2|TRBV20-1|-|17|TRBD2
TGCAGTGCTAGAGATCCGAAAAGCGGGGGGGCGACCGGGGAGCTGTTTTTT
CSARDPKSGGATGELFF
>TRBJ2-3|TRBV4-3|-|16|-
TGCGCCAGCAGCCAAGGCAGGTCCACTCACACAGATACGCAGTATTTT
CASSQGRSTHTDTQYF
>TRBJ2-7|TRBV7-3|-|13|-
TGTGCCAGCAGCTCGCCGGGACTTCCCGAGCAGTACTTC
CASSSPGLPEQYF
>TRBJ2-5|TRBV7-9|few|14|-
TGTGCCAGCAGCTTGAGAGATTACCAAGAGACCCAGTACTTC
CASSLRDYQETQYF
>TRBJ1-2|TRBV6-2/TRBV6-3|-|24|TRBD1
TGTGCCAGCAGTTACAGCTTTCCGGGCCGATACAGGGGAAAAGAACTAGCTACTAACTATGGCTACACCTTC
CASSYSFPGRYRGKELATNYGYTF
>TRBJ1-1|TRBV19|-|14|-
TGTGCCAGTACTACGAATTTTGGGGTGGTTGAAGCTTTCTTT
CASTTNFGVVEAFF
>TRBJ2-7|TRBV7-2|many|15|TRBD2
TGTGCCAGCAGCCGAGAGGGGACTAGCGGCTACGAGCAGTACTTC
CASSREGTSGYEQYF
>TRBJ2-2|TRBV11-2|few|23|TRBD1
TGTGCCAGCAGCTTAGATCACCCATTTTGGGGACAGGGGAGAATCGCGAACACCGGGGAGCTGTTTTTT
CASSLDHPFWGQGRIANTGELFF
>TRBJ2-7|TRBV6-1|-|14|TRBD2
TGTGCCAGCAGGGTAGCGGGGGGCACCTACGAGCAGTACTTC
CASRVAGGTYEQYF
>TRBJ1-1|TRBV27|-|18|-
TGTGCCAGCAGAGACCCAGCCTATCTTCGTTCAGGGGAAACTGAAGCTTTCTTT
CASRDPAYLRSGETEAFF
>TRBJ2-5|TRBV3-1|few|18|TRBD1
TGTGCCAGCAGCCAAGATCCTGCTCCAGGGGGCGGTTTAGAGACCCAGTACTTC
CASSQDPAPGGGLETQYF
>TRBJ2-5|TRBV23-1|-|14|-
TGCGCCAGCAGTCACTTGGACAAGAAAGAGACCCAGTACTTC
CASSHLDKKETQYF
>TRBJ2-2|TRBV29-1|-|13|-
TGCAGCGTTGAAGAGCATGTCGCCGGGGAGCTGTTTTTT
CSVEEHVAGELFF
>TRBJ2-2|TRBV5-1|few|13|-
TGCGCCAGCAGCTTCGCTCAAACCGGGGAGCTGTTTTTT
CASSFAQTGELFF
>TRBJ2-7|TRBV20-1|few|14|TRBD1
TGCAGTGCTAGTGGAGACAGGGGAATCTACGAGCAGTACTTC
CSASGDRGIYEQYF
>TRBJ2-1|TRBV20-1|-|14|TRBD1
TGCAGTGCTATTAGACAGGGTCCTTTTTTTGAGCAGTTCTTC
CSAIRQGPFFEQFF
>TRBJ1-4|TRBV19|-|15|-
TGTGCCAGTAGTATAGTCGGAGCCACTAATGAAAAACTGTTTTTT
CASSIVGATNEKLFF
>TRBJ2-5|TRBV20-1|-|13|-
TGCAGTGCTAGAACTCCCCTTCAAGAGACCCAGTACTTC
CSARTPLQETQYF
>TRBJ1-1|TRBV6-5|few|15|-
TGTGCCAGCAGTTACTCGGTACAATCGAACACTGAAGCTTTCTTT
CASSYSVQSNTEAFF
>TRBJ2-1|TRBV5-1|-|15|-
TGCGCCAGCAGCTTGGGGGAGTCAGTTGCCAATGAGCAGTTCTTC
CASSLGESVANEQFF
>TRBJ2-1|TRBV29-1|-|13|-
TGCAGCGCGGGACTGGCCTCCTACAATGAGCAGTTCTTC
CSAGLASYNEQFF
>TRBJ2-5|TRBV7-3|many|15|-
TGTGCCAGCAGCTTAATGGGGTGGGAGAAAGAGACCCAGTACTTC
CASSLMGWEKETQYF
>TRBJ2-2|TRBV7-9|-|17|TRBD2
TGTGCCAGCAGCTCGTCTCTGCGGGAGGGCCCCACCGGGGAGCTGTTTTTT
CASSSSLREGPTGELFF
>TRBJ2-4|TRBV4-2|many|15|-
TGTGCCAGCAGCCAAGATCTGACCGGGGCGGAAATTCAGTACTTC
CASSQDLTGAEIQYF
>TRBJ2-7|TRBV5-6|many|13|-
TGTGCCAGCAGCTTGGAGCAGCCCTACGAGCAGTACTTC
CASSLEQPYEQYF
>TRBJ2-7|TRBV24-1|few|16|-
TGTGCCACCAGTGATTCCGATGACAGGAGAGGGTACGAGCAGTACTTC
CATSDSDDRRGYEQYF
>TRBJ2-7|TRBV6-6|-|14|TRBD2
TGTGCCAGCAGTTACGATAGCGGGGCCTACGAGCAGTACTTC
CASSYDSGAYEQYF
>TRBJ2-1|TRBV5-6|-|14|TRBD1
TGTGCCAGCAGGGGGGACAGGGGAAAGGAGCAGCAGTTCTTC
CASRGDRGKEQQFF
>TRBJ1-5|TRBV12-3/TRBV12-4|once|20|-
TGTGCCAGCAGCTTCAGGCAAAGCAGGGGCGTTTTCTATAGCAATCAGCCCCAGCATTTT
CASSFRQSRGVFYSNQPQHF
>TRBJ1-1|TRBV2|-|16|TRBD1
TGTGCCAGCAGTATCGGGACAGGGGGCGCAGGCACTGAAGCTTTCTTT
CASSIGTGGAGTEAFF
>TRBJ2-1|TRBV6-6|-|15|-
TGTGCCAGCAGTAATACACGCGGGAAAAACAATGAGCAGTTCTTC
CASSNTRGKNNEQFF
>TRBJ1-2|TRBV5-1|few|15|-
TGCGCCAGCAGCTTAGACACCATCCCCGTCTATGGCTACACCTTC
CASSLDTIPVYGYTF
>TRBJ1-2|TRBV24-1|-|15|TRBD1
TGTGCCACCAGTGACCCCAATTGGACAGGTGGAGGCTACACCTTC
CATSDPNWTGGGYTF
>TRBJ2-3|TRBV3-1|-|13|TRBD2
TGTGCCAGCAGCCCGAGCGGGAGGGATACGCAGTATTTT
CASSPSGRDTQYF
>TRBJ1-2|TRBV14|few|15|-
TGTGCCAGCAGCCAAGTGCTCACAACCCACTATGGCTACACCTTC
CASSQVLTTHYGYTF
>TRBJ1-2|TRBV7-8|few|15|TRBD1
TGTGCCAGCAGCTTAGTCCCAGGGGGGTTCTATGGCTACACCTTC
CASSLVPGGFYGYTF
>TRBJ2-1|TRBV20-1|-|16|-
TGCAGTGCTTCGGACCGGGGCCAAGCTTCCTACAATGAGCAGTTCTTC
CSASDRGQASYNEQFF